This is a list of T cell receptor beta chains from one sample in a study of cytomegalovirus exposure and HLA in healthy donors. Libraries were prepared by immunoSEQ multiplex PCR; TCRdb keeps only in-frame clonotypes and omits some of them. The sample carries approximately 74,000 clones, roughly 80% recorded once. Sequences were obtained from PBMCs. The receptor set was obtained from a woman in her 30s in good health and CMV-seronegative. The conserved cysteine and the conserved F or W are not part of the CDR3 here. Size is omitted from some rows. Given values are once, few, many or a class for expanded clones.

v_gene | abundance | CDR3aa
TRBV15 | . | ATSTRGVDQY
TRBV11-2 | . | ASSLGASGGLYEQY
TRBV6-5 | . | ASNAGTGKKHTQY
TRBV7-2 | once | ASSLEGGITEAF
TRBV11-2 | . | ASSLDRKGDSGANVLT
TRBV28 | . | ASSLVLANYGYT
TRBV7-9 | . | ASSPDRDEKLF
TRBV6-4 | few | ASSPRPDTGELF
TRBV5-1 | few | ASSLPGGGDWHYEQY
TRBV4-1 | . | ASSQAGGGLQETQY
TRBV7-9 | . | ASSPRDRLFLYGYT
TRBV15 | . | ATSTTNTGFGGYGYT
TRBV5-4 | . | ASRPRTGDPLEQY
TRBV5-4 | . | ASSLGGGAWQETQY
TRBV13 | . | ASRTPAGDEAF
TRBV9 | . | ASSVGPGDGYT